This T cell receptor (beta chain) was captured by sequencing in a study of shared clonotypes between healthy human individuals (dated by TCRdb to about 2020). Looking at the study overall: A few men and a couple of women, aged 18 to 49 years, made up the cohort. For each donor, CD4 naive and CD4 memory were each given three plates, CD8 naive was given two plates, and CD8 memory was given one plate. To estimate repertoire size and how much clonotype sharing occurs between individuals, the study deeply sequenced the blood TCR repertoires of 5 or 6 healthy adults. To increase sequencing depth and limit assay-specific biases, TCR repertoire library preparation and sequencing were carried out by different laboratories using diverse techniques. Each donor's leukapheresis produced roughly between about 0.85 and 10 billion PBMCs.

Worth noting for this clone: Its antigen is still unknown. Base qualities are not provided; no much larger clone lies one nucleotide away.

Overall study outcomes, separate from this receptor: About 5% of naive CD4, around 3.5% of naive CD8, about 2.4% of memory CD4, and 0.4% of memory CD8 clonotypes were shared across a few donors. Because the study included a small number of donors, the genetic and exposure-history diversity represented was limited. Pairwise subsampling led to the expectation that sequencing depth would affect the degree of clonotype sharing among donors. Sampling was restricted to blood, and TCR repertoires in tissues likely differ from the TCR repertoires found in blood. Even with the large sequencing depth, rarefaction of the sorted-subset datasets indicated that sequencing was incomplete. Clonotypes shared by all four sorted-subset donors showed higher generation probabilities than non-shared clonotypes. Larger estimated clonotype richness was generally found for naive subsets than for memory subsets.

Using the deep immunoSEQ assay, multiplex PCR amplified TCR CDR3 regions from genomic DNA. Genomic DNA extracted from each cell subset was distributed evenly over all wells of several immunoSEQ 96-well plates, and each plate served as one replicate. For sorted subsets, roughly 0.2 ug genomic DNA, equal to some 28,000 T cell genomes, was loaded into each replicate PCR. Purified libraries were quantified with a Qubit 3.0 fluorometer, sized on a Bioanalyzer 2100, and re-quantified with the KAPA Library Quantification kit. Each immunoSEQ 96-well plate was sequenced on its own single-read 150-cycle Illumina NextSeq 550 flow cell. On the study's bioinformatics: The immunoSEQ output contained only junctional sequences without quality scores, so filtering could not match that applied to full-length reads. Sequences were annotated with PyIR, a Python wrapper for IgBLAST v1.9, and V/J genes and CDR3 were assigned using IMGT germline references. Reads were removed for weak V/J assignments (E-value above 1e-6), missing CDR3, stop codons, out-of-frame junctions, or ambiguous translated residues. A V3J clonotype was defined by an identical inferred V gene, J gene, and CDR3 amino acid sequence. To compute the percentage overlap between repertoires, the number of shared unique clonotypes was divided by the size of the smaller repertoire. Richness of each repertoire was evaluated using RTK rarefaction, the Chao1 estimator, and Recon v2.1 estimates of unobserved clonotypes. Generation probabilities were computed with OLGA for all TCRbeta clonotypes obtained by the gDNA method from a few donors. The immuneACCESS repertoire file appears here via TCRdb, limited to in-frame rearrangements. These files lack a portion of the clones; in checked studies, under half of the deficit traces to unresolved V genes, and the cause of the others is not known. V, J and clone size were drawn from that table, and D and trimming were deduced from the DNA. Present in this sample are approximately 2.1 million clones, approximately 95% of which were seen just once. The ten largest clonotypes hold under 0.45% of the sample.

For CDR1 and CDR2, the germline V gene (reference sequence) lists SEHNR and FQNEAQ. From the cysteine through the phenylalanine, the CDR3 covers 14 amino acids. CDR3 DNA only is kept here, 42 bases in frame from base 1. V is reduced by 5 bases and J by 0 bases, leaving a spacing of 8 bases between them. The donors were healthy, HIV-negative adults with no recently reported acute infections or vaccinations. Every donor was a Caucasian adult living in Nashville, Tennessee, USA. Magnetic negative selection was used to enrich CD4+ T cells, after which naive cells were positively selected on CD45RA and the negative fraction became the memory subset. Blood was collected by leukapheresis, and PBMCs were isolated by Ficoll-Histopaque density gradient centrifugation and then cryopreserved in liquid nitrogen vapor phase. Analytical flow cytometry was used to check the purity and quantity of every magnetically sorted T cell population. Genomic DNA was isolated from every sorted fraction and measured by UV absorbance on a Nanodrop 2000c.

The chain links TRBV7-9 with TRBJ1-3; the D gene cannot be named for sure. This clonotype was sampled from a man younger than 35 in good health. Some clones in this sample may be carry-over from other donors' samples. Sequenced: naive CD4+ T cells from PBMCs. The meaning of the sample's cell subset or site label: CD45RA+ positively selected. The CDR3 protein: CASSPDFSGNTIYF. The DNA sequence is TGTGCCAGCAGCCCAGACTTCTCTGGAAACACCATATATTTT.